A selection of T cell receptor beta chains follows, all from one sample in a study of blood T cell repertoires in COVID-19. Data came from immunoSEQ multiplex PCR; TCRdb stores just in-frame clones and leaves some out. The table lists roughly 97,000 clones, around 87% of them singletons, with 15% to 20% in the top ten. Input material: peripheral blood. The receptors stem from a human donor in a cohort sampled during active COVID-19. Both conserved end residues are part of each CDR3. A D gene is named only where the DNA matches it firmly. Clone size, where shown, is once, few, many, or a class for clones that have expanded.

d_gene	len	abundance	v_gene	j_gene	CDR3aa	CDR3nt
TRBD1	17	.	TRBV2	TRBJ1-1	CASSEWNRGQGNTEAFF	TGTGCCAGCAGTGAATGGAACAGGGGGCAGGGGAACACTGAAGCTTTCTTT
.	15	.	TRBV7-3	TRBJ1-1	CASSLTAGVNTEAFF	TGTGCCAGCAGCTTAACGGCAGGGGTGAACACTGAAGCTTTCTTT
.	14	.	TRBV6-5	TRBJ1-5	CASSYRPGGQPQHF	TGTGCCAGCAGTTACCGCCCGGGGGGTCAGCCCCAGCATTTT
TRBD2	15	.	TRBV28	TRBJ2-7	CASSLREGPLNEQYF	TGTGCCAGCAGCCTACGGGAGGGCCCTCTGAACGAGCAGTACTTC
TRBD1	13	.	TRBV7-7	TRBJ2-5	CASSSDREETQYF	TGTGCTAGCAGCTCGGACAGGGAAGAGACCCAGTACTTC
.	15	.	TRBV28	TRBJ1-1	CASSTPGVMNTEAFF	TGTGCCAGCAGTACCCCCGGGGTGATGAACACTGAAGCTTTCTTT
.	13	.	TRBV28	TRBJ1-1	CASSPGVNTEAFF	TGTGCCAGCAGTCCAGGGGTGAACACTGAAGCTTTCTTT
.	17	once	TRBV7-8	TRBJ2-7	CASSPRRGQGGSYEQYF	TGTGCCAGCAGCCCCCGACGGGGGCAGGGGGGCTCCTACGAGCAGTACTTC
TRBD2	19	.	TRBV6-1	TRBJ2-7	CASSAGPRTSGSSSYEQYF	TGTGCCAGCAGTGCCGGTCCGAGGACTAGCGGTTCTAGCTCCTACGAGCAGTACTTC
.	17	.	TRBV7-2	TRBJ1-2	CASSLGGTITANYGYTF	TGTGCCAGCAGCTTAGGGGGCACAATAACAGCTAACTATGGCTACACCTTC
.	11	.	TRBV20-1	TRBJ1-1	CSAPQNTEAFF	TGCAGTGCTCCCCAGAACACTGAAGCTTTCTTT
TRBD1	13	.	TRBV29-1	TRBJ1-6	CSGTTGGDSPLHF	TGCAGCGGCACGACAGGGGGCGATTCACCCCTCCACTTT
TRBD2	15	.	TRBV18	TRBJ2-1	CASSPGLAGGNEQFF	TGTGCCAGCTCACCGGGACTAGCGGGAGGCAATGAGCAGTTCTTC
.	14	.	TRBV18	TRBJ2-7	CASSPNHGIYEQYF	TGTGCCAGCTCACCAAACCACGGTATCTACGAGCAGTACTTC
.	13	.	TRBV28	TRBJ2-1	CATAGRTNNEQFF	TGTGCCACCGCGGGACGGACCAACAATGAGCAGTTCTTC
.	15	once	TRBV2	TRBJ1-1	CASSELSKGQPEAFF	TGTGCCAGCAGTGAACTGTCGAAGGGGCAGCCTGAAGCTTTCTTT
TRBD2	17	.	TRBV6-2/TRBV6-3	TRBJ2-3	CASSYSVTSGSQDTQYF	TGTGCCAGCAGTTACTCGGTCACTAGCGGATCCCAAGATACGCAGTATTTT
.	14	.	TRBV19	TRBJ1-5	CASNTGQNNQPQHF	TGTGCCAGTAACACCGGACAGAACAATCAGCCCCAGCATTTT
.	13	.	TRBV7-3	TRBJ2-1	CASSLSRDNEQFF	TGTGCCAGCAGCTTATCCAGGGATAATGAGCAGTTCTTC
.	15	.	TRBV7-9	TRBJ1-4	CASSLGDWRQEKLFF	TGTGCCAGCAGCTTAGGGGACTGGCGACAAGAAAAACTGTTTTTT
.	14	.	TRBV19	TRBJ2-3	CASSIGRGVDTQYF	TGTGCCAGTAGTATTGGCAGGGGTGTGGATACGCAGTATTTT
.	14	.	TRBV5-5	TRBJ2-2	CASSLGQNTGELFF	TGTGCCAGCAGCTTGGGACAGAACACCGGGGAGCTGTTTTTT
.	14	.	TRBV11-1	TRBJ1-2	CASSPRGRHFGYTF	TGTGCCAGCAGCCCCCGTGGGCGACATTTTGGCTACACCTTC
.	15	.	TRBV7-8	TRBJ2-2	CASSVGGTGTGELFF	TGTGCCAGCAGCGTAGGCGGTACGGGCACCGGGGAGCTGTTTTTT
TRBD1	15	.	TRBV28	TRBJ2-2	CASSLGQGLTGELFF	TGTGCCAGCAGCTTGGGACAGGGGCTCACCGGGGAGCTGTTTTTT
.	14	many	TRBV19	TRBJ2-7	CASKPSGTHYEQYF	TGTGCCAGTAAACCTAGTGGGACTCACTACGAGCAGTACTTC
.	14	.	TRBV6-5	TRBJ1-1	CASSYVRQPTEAFF	TGTGCCAGCAGTTACGTTCGACAACCCACTGAAGCTTTCTTT
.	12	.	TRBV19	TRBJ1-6	CASRNGGSPLHF	TGTGCCAGCCGGAACGGGGGTTCACCCCTCCACTTT
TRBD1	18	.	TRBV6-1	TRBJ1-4	CASSDPATGIGTNEKLFF	TGTGCCAGCAGTGACCCCGCGACAGGGATAGGAACTAATGAAAAACTGTTTTTT
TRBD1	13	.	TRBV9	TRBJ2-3	CASSPGTGITQYF	TGTGCCAGCAGCCCCGGGACAGGGATAACGCAGTATTTT
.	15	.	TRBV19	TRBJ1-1	CASSIDQGWDTEAFF	TGTGCCAGTAGTATAGACCAGGGGTGGGACACTGAAGCTTTCTTT
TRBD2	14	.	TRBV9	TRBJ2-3	CASSASGSTDTQYF	TGTGCCAGCAGCGCTAGCGGTAGCACAGATACGCAGTATTTT
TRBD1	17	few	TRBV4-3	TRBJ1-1	CASSQETGGAHSTEAFF	TGCGCCAGCAGCCAAGAAACAGGGGGCGCGCATAGCACTGAAGCTTTCTTT
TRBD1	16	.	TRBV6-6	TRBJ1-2	CASTSDRVGSGSGYTF	TGTGCCAGCACATCTGACAGGGTAGGGTCCGGGAGTGGCTACACCTTC
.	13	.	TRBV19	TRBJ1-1	CASSRRGITEAFF	TGTGCCAGTAGTCGCAGGGGAATCACTGAAGCTTTCTTT
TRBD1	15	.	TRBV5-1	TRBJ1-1	CASSTGQGAYTEAFF	TGCGCCAGCAGCACCGGACAGGGCGCGTACACTGAAGCTTTCTTT
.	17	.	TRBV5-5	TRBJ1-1	CASSLVEVVVLNTEAFF	TGTGCCAGCAGCTTGGTGGAGGTCGTAGTATTAAACACTGAAGCTTTCTTT
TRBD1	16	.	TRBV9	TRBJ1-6	CASSVEGGQGNSPLHF	TGTGCCAGCAGCGTAGAAGGAGGACAGGGCAATTCACCCCTCCACTTT
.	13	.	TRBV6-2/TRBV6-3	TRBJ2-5	CASSQLVGETQYF	TGTGCCAGCAGCCAACTAGTCGGCGAGACCCAGTACTTC
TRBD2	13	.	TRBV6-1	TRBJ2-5	CASSERERQTQYF	TGTGCCAGCAGTGAGCGGGAGCGTCAGACCCAGTACTTC
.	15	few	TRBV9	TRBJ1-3	CASSADFFSGNTIYF	TGTGCCAGCAGCGCAGACTTTTTCTCTGGAAACACCATATATTTT
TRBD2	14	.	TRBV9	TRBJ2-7	CASSQGLAGDEQYF	TGTGCCAGCAGTCAGGGACTAGCGGGAGACGAGCAGTACTTC
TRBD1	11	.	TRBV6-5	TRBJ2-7	CASSDRVVQYF	TGTGCCAGCAGCGACAGGGTAGTGCAGTACTTC
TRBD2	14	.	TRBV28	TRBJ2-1	CASSWGLAGVEQFF	TGTGCCAGCAGTTGGGGACTAGCGGGAGTTGAGCAGTTCTTC
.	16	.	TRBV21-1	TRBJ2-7	CASTQEDRHPTDEQYF	TGTGCCAGCACCCAGGAGGACAGGCACCCGACGGACGAGCAGTACTTC
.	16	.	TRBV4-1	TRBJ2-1	CASSQEEDSLNNEQFF	TGCGCCAGCAGCCAAGAAGAGGACTCATTAAACAATGAGCAGTTCTTC
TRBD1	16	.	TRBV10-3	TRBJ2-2	CAISVQGPPESGELFF	TGTGCCATCAGCGTACAGGGGCCGCCGGAAAGCGGGGAGCTGTTTTTT
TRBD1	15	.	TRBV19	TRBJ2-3	CASSIEDRGWNTQYF	TGTGCCAGTAGTATAGAGGACAGGGGATGGAATACGCAGTATTTT
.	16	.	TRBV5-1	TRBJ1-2	CASSLGKRGSGYGYTF	TGCGCCAGCAGCTTGGGCAAAAGGGGATCAGGGTATGGCTACACCTTC
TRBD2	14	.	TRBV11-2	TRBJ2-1	CASRGGLKTDEQFF	TGTGCCAGCAGGGGAGGGCTGAAGACGGATGAGCAGTTCTTC
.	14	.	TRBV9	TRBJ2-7	CASSVLGDSYEQYF	TGTGCCAGCAGCGTACTGGGAGACTCCTACGAGCAGTACTTC
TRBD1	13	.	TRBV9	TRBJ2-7	CASSGTGGYEQYF	TGTGCCAGCAGCGGAACAGGGGGCTACGAGCAGTACTTC
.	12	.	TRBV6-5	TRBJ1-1	CASRTGSTEAFF	TGTGCCAGCAGAACAGGCTCCACTGAAGCTTTCTTT
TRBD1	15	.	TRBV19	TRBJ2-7	CASSIRLGQGYEQYF	TGTGCCAGTAGTATTAGGTTGGGACAGGGTTACGAGCAGTACTTC
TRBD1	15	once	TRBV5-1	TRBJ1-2	CASSPQTGGAYGYTF	TGCGCCAGCAGCCCACAGACAGGGGGGGCCTATGGCTACACCTTC
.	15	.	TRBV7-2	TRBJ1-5	CASSFAGSSNQPQHF	TGTGCCAGCAGCTTCGCGGGCAGTAGCAATCAGCCCCAGCATTTT
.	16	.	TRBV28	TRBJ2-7	CASSSPGQWSSGEQYF	TGTGCCAGCAGTTCCCCTGGTCAATGGTCGTCGGGCGAGCAGTACTTC
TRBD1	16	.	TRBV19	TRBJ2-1	CASSTPRDRGSEEQFF	TGTGCCAGTAGTACCCCAAGGGACAGGGGCTCTGAAGAGCAGTTCTTC
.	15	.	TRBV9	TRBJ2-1	CASSVFERPVMVQFF	TGTGCCAGCAGCGTATTCGAGCGGCCCGTTATGGTGCAGTTCTTC